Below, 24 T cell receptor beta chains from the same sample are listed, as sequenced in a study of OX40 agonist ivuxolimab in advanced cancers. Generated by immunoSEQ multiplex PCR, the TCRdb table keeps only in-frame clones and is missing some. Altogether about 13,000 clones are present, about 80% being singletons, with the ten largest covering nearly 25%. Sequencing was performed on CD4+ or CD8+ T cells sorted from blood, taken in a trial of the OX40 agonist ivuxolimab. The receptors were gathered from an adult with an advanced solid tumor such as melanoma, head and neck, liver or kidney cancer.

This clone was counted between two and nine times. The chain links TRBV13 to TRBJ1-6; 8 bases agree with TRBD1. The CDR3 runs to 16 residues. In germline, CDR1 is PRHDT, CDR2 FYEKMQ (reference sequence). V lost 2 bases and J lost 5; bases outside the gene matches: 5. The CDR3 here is CASSLNRGSDNSPLHF. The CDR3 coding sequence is TGTGCCAGCAGCTTAAACAGGGGGAGTGATAATTCACCCCTCCACTTT.

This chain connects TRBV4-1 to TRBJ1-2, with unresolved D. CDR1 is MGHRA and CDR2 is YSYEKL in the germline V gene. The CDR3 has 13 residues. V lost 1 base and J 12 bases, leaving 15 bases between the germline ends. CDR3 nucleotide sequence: TGCGCCAGCAGCCAAGTCGGGTGGGAGGGCCACACCTTC. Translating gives CASSQVGWEGHTF.

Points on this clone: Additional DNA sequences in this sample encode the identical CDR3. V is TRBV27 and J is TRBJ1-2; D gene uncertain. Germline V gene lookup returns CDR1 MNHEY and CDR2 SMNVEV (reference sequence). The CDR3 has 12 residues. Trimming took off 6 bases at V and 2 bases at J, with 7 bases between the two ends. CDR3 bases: TGTGCCAGCAGCGGCAGAAACTATGGCTACACCTTC. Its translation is CASSGRNYGYTF.

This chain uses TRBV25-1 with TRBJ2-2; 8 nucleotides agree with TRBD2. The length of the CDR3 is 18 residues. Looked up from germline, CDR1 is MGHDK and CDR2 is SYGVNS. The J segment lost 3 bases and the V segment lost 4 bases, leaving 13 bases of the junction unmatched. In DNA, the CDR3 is TGTGCCAGCAGTGCCCCCGCGGTAGCGGGAATCGACACCGGGGAGCTGTTTTTT. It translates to CASSAPAVAGIDTGELFF.

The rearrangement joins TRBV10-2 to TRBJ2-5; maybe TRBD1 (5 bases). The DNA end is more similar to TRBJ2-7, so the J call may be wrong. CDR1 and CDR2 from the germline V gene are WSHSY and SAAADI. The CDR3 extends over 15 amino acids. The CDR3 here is CASSEWQGLSYEQYF. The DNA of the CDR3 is TGCGCCAGCAGTGAGTGGCAGGGCCTATCCTACGAGCAGTACTTC.

The CDR3 protein is CAISDPGETDTQYF. For the CDR3, the DNA is TGTGCCATCAGTGACCCGGGGGAGACAGATACGCAGTATTTT. The gene calls are TRBV10-3 and TRBJ2-3, with a tentative D call TRBD2 (6 bases). From germline, CDR1 is ENHRY and CDR2 SYGVKD. The CDR3 sequence is 14 residues long. The V end lost 3 bases, the J end lost 3 bases, and 10 bases lay between the germline ends.

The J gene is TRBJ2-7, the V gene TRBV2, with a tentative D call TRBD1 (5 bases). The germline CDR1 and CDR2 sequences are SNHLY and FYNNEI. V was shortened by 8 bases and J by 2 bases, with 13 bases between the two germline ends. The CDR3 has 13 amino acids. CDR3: CASLGRTPYEQYF. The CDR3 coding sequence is TGTGCCAGCCTGGGGCGGACCCCCTACGAGCAGTACTTC.

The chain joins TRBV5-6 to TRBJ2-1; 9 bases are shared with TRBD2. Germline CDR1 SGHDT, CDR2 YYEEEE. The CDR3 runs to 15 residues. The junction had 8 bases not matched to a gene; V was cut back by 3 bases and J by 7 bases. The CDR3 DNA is TGTGCCAGCAGCTGGGCCAGCGGGGGGATTAATGAGCAGTTCTTC. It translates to CASSWASGGINEQFF.

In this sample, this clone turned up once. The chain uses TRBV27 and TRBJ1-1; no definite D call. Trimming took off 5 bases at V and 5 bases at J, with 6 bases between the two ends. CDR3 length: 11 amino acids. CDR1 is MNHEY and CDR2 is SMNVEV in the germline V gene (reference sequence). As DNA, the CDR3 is TGTGCCAGCAGTGCTTTAACTGAAGCTTTCTTT. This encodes CASSALTEAFF.

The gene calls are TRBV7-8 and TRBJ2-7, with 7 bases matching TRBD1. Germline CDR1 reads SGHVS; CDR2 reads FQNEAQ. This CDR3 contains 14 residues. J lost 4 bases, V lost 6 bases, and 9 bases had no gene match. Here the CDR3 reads CASRHPGQIYEQYF. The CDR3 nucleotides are TGTGCCAGCAGACATCCGGGACAGATATACGAGCAGTACTTC.

The CDR3 protein is CASSFGGYSNQPQHF. The CDR3 region has the DNA TGTGCCAGCAGTTTTGGGGGTTATAGCAATCAGCCCCAGCATTTT. The chain links TRBV28 to TRBJ1-5; a weak D match, TRBD1 (5 bases). V lost 3 bases to trimming and J lost 0 bases, with 9 bases between them. This CDR3 is built from 15 residues. CDR1 is MDHEN and CDR2 is SYDVKM in the germline V gene.

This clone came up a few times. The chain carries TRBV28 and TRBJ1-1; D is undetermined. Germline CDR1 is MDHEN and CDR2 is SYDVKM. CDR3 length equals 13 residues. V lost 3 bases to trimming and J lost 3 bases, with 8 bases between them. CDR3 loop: CASSLEYDTEAFF. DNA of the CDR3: TGTGCCAGCAGTTTGGAATATGACACTGAAGCTTTCTTT.

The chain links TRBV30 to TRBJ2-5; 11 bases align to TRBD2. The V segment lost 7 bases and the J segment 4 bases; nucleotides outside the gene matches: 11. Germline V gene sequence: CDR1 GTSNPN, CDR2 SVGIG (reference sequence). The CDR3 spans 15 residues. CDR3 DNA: TGTGCCTTCTCGGGACTAGCGGTGGGGGGAGAGACCCAGTACTTC. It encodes CAFSGLAVGGETQYF.

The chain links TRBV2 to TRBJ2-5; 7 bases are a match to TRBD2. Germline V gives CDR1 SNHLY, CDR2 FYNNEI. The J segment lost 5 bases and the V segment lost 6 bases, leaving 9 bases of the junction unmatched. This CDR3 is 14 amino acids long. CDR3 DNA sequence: TGTGCCAGCAGAGGGAGGGAGGGCCCTGAGACCCAGTACTTC. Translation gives CASRGREGPETQYF.

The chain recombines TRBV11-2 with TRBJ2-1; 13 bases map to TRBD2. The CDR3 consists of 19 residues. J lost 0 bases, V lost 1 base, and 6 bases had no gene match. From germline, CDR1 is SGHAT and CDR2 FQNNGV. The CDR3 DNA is TGTGCCAGCAGCTTAGGGGGACTAGCGGGATGGAGCTCCTACAATGAGCAGTTCTTC. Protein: CASSLGGLAGWSSYNEQFF.

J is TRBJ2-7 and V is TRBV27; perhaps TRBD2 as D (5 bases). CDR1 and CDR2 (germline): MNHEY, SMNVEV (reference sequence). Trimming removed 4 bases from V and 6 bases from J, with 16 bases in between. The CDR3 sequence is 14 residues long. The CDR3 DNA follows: TGTGCCAGCAGTTCCCGCTGGGGAGTTCCCGAGCAGTACTTC. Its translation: CASSSRWGVPEQYF.

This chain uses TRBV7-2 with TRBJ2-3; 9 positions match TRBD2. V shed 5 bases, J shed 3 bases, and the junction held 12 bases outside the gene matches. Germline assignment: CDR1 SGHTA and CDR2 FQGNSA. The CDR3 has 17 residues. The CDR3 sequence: CASSPGRGGGGTDTQYF. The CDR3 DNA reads TGTGCCAGCAGCCCCGGTCGTGGCGGGGGGGGGACAGATACGCAGTATTTT.

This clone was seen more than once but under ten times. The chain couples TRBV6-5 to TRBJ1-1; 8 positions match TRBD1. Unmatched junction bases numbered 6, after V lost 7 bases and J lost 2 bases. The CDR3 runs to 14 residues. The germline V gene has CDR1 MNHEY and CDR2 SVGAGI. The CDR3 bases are TGTGCCAGCACCATCGGACAGGGTAACACTGAAGCTTTCTTT. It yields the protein CASTIGQGNTEAFF.

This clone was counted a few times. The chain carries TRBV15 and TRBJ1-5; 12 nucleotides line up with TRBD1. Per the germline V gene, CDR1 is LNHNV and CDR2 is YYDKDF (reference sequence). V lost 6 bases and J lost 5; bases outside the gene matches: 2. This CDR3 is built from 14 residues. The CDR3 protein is CATSRDRGHQPQHF. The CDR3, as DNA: TGTGCCACCAGTAGGGACAGGGGGCATCAGCCCCAGCATTTT.

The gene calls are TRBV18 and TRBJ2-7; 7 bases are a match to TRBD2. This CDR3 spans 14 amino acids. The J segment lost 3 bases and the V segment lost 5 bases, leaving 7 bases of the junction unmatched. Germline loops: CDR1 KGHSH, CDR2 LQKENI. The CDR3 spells CASSRPGTNYEQYF. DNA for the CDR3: TGTGCCAGCTCAAGACCCGGGACTAACTACGAGCAGTACTTC. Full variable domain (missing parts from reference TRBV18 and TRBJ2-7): NAGVMQNPRHLVRRRGQEARLRCSPMKGHSHVYWYRQLPEEGLKFMVYLQKENIIDESGMPKERFSAEFPKEGPSILRIQQVVRGDSAAYFCASSRPGTNYEQYFGPGTRLTVT.

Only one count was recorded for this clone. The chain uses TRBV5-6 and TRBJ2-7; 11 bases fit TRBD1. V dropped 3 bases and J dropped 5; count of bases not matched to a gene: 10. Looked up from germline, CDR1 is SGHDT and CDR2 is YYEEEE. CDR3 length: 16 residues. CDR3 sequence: CASSCLGTGGGNEQYF. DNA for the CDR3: TGTGCCAGCAGCTGCTTAGGGACAGGGGGGGGTAACGAGCAGTACTTC.

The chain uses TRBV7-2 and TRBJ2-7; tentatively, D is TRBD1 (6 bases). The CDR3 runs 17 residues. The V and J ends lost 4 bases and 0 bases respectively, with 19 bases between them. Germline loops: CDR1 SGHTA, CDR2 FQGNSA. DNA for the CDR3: TGTGCCAGCAGCTCCCCGATATTCACAGGGTTCTCCTACGAGCAGTACTTC. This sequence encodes CASSSPIFTGFSYEQYF.

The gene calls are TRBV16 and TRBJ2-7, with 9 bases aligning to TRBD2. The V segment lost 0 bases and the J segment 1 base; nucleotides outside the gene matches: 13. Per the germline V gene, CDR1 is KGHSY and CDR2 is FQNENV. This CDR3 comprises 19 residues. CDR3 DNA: TGTGCCAGCAGCCAATCAAGCCAGCGGGAGGCCTATGGGTCCTACGAGCAGTACTTC. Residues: CASSQSSQREAYGSYEQYF.

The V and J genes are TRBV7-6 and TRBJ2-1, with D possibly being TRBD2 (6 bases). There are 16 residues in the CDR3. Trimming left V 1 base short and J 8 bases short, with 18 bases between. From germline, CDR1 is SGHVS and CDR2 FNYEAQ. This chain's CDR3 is CASSLVGGEGLDEQFF. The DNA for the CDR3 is TGTGCCAGCAGCTTAGTCGGGGGAGAGGGTTTGGATGAGCAGTTCTTC.